This entry features one T cell receptor beta chain sequence. Its antigen is currently unknown. This record belongs to a study of cytomegalovirus exposure and HLA in healthy donors. Study results and caveats: Altogether, around 160 TCR beta chains were recorded as cytomegalovirus-associated.

The PCR was carried out with 60 Vbeta primers and 13 Jbeta primers. The data were produced by immunoSEQ multiplex PCR, yet TCRdb's version contains in-frame clones alone and is incomplete. The sample has more than 85,000 clones; about 80% are singletons. This CDR3 comprises 14 residues. Germline V CDR1 and CDR2: MNHEY, SVGAGI. With 6 bases clipped from V and 5 bases from J, the junction kept 9 bases outside the gene matches. Sequenced: PBMCs. The J gene is TRBJ1-1, the V gene TRBV6-5; TRBD1 aligns across 7 bases. The receptor was isolated from a woman in her 50s in good health and CMV-seropositive. The chain's CDR3 is CASSPDRARTEAFF. The CDR3 nucleotides read TGTGCCAGCAGCCCAGACAGGGCGAGAACTGAAGCTTTCTTT.